Following are 12 T cell receptor beta chains from one sample sequenced in a study of T-cell reconstitution after alpha-beta-depleted transplantation in children. Preparation of the TCRbeta library involved a method that used unique molecular identifiers. TCRdb itself ran the PCR reads through MiXCR, one entry per CDR3 protein. The sample carries about 470,000 distinct CDR3 sequences, over 40% recorded once. Sequencing was performed on PBMCs, taken before TCRalphabeta/CD19-depleted stem cell transplant. All receptors come from a girl aged 2-15 years with aplastic anemia, due to receive a stem cell transplant.

This clonotype occurred a few times. The chain is built from TRBV14 and TRBJ2-7, with 8 bases matching TRBD2. Germline loops: CDR1 SGHDN, CDR2 FVKESK. The CDR3 runs to 14 residues. V lost 2 bases, J lost 0 bases, and 0 bases stayed unmatched. CDR3 sequence (DNA): TGTGCCAGCAGCCAAACTAGCGGCTCCTACGAGCAGTACTTC. This codes for CASSQTSGSYEQYF.

J is TRBJ2-3 and V is TRBV6-2 or TRBV6-3, with 9 bases fitting TRBD1. The CDR3 loop spans 14 amino acids. Germline V gene lookup returns CDR1 MNHEY and CDR2 SVGEGT. The ends lost 6 bases at V and 6 bases at J; junction bases unmatched: 7. DNA of the CDR3: TGTGCCAGCAGCCGGACAGGGGAAGTTGATACGCAGTATTTT. Its protein is CASSRTGEVDTQYF.

This clonotype was seen a handful of times. The chain employs TRBV13 and TRBJ2-7, with 11 bases fitting TRBD1. CDR3 length: 14 amino acids. The V gene end was trimmed by 6 bases and the J gene end by 2 bases; junction bases not matched to a gene: 3. Germline CDR1 and CDR2: PRHDT and FYEKMQ (reference sequence). CDR3 in amino acids: CASRRTGGAYEQYF. CDR3 DNA: TGTGCCAGCAGAAGGACAGGGGGCGCCTACGAGCAGTACTTC.

This clonotype appeared many times. V is TRBV7-2 and J is TRBJ2-6; D assignment may be TRBD1 or TRBD2 (5 bases each). Germline loops: CDR1 SGHTA, CDR2 FQGNSA. The CDR3 consists of 17 residues. V was shortened by 2 bases and J by 0 bases, with 11 bases between the two germline ends. The CDR3 region is CASSLQPGPSGANVLTF. The CDR3 coding sequence is TGTGCCAGCAGCTTACAGCCGGGACCCTCTGGGGCCAACGTCCTGACTTTC. Filled out from reference TRBV7-2 and TRBJ2-6, the complete variable domain reads GAGVSQSPSNKVTEKGKDVELRCDPISGHTALYWYRQSLGQGLEFLIYFQGNSAPDKSGLPSDRFSAERTGGSVSTLTIQRTQQEDSAVYLCASSLQPGPSGANVLTFGAGSRLTVL.

The J gene is TRBJ2-5, the V gene TRBV6-6; D unresolved. The CDR3 length is 13 residues. V was shortened by 1 base and J by 2 bases, with 5 bases between the two germline ends. Germline-derived CDR1 and CDR2 are MNHNY and SVGAGI (reference sequence). The CDR3, as DNA: TGTGCCAGCAGTTACTTGCCTCAAGAGACCCAGTACTTC. This encodes CASSYLPQETQYF.

Many counts were recorded for this clonotype. The V gene is TRBV5-1, the J gene TRBJ2-5, with TRBD1 matching 7 bases. This CDR3 contains 17 residues. Germline-derived CDR1 and CDR2 are SGHRS and YFSETQ. Unmatched junction bases numbered 13, after V lost 0 bases and J lost 5 bases. The CDR3 bases are TGCGCCAGCAGCTTGGCCCCGTTAACAGGGGCGACGGAGACCCAGTACTTC. It is translated as CASSLAPLTGATETQYF.

In this sample, this clonotype turned up many times. The chain uses TRBV7-2 and TRBJ1-1; D unresolved. The CDR3 spans 16 residues. Per the germline V gene, CDR1 is SGHTA and CDR2 is FQGNSA. Trimming took off 5 bases at V and 1 base at J, with 17 bases between the two ends. CDR3 in amino acids: CASSLDGVGSNTEAFF. In DNA form, the CDR3 reads TGTGCCAGCAGCCTCGACGGGGTTGGATCGAACACTGAAGCTTTCTTT.

This clonotype has a count of ten or more. The chain is built from TRBV5-1 and TRBJ1-1; 9 bases match TRBD1. This CDR3 comprises 15 residues. The J segment lost 6 bases and the V segment lost 0 bases, leaving 6 bases of the junction unmatched. The germline V gene encodes CDR1 SGHRS and CDR2 YFSETQ. CDR3 amino acids: CASSLVGTGSAEAFF. The CDR3 DNA reads TGCGCCAGCAGCTTGGTAGGGACAGGGTCGGCTGAAGCTTTCTTT.

Regarding this clonotype: Its ends do not fully match the called genes, so a read error is possible. This chain joins TRBV3-1 and TRBJ2-7, with D possibly being TRBD2 (5 bases). The CDR3 is made up of 18 amino acids. Germline assignment: CDR1 LGHDT and CDR2 YNNKEL (reference sequence). CDR3: CATSQDSTRKVPHPEQYF. The CDR3 bases are TGTGCCACCAGCCAAGATTCCACTAGAAAGGTGCCTCATCCCGAGCAGTACTTC.

At least ten counts were recorded for this clonotype. The chain links TRBV10-3 to TRBJ2-5; the D is unclear. V shed 0 bases and J shed 3 bases, with 11 bases lying between them. This CDR3 is built from 15 residues. Looked up from germline, CDR1 is ENHRY and CDR2 is SYGVKD. CDR3 sequence: CAISESRQDEETQYF. The CDR3 DNA is TGTGCCATCAGTGAGTCACGCCAGGATGAAGAGACCCAGTACTTC.

This chain links TRBV28 with TRBJ1-2; D not certain. Germline V lookup: CDR1 MDHEN, CDR2 SYDVKM. The CDR3 length is 11 residues. Trimming took 5 bases from V and 8 from J, leaving 9 bases between them. Written as DNA, the CDR3 is TGTGCCAGCAGTCGGGGTTTCGGCTACACCTTC. Protein sequence: CASSRGFGYTF.

The CDR3 sequence: CASSFGDRASYEQYF. The DNA of the CDR3 is TGTGCCAGCAGTTTCGGGGACAGGGCATCCTACGAGCAGTACTTC. This chain joins TRBV28 and TRBJ2-7; 9 nucleotides align to TRBD1. The length of the CDR3 is 15 residues. The V gene's germline CDR1 is MDHEN and CDR2 SYDVKM. With 3 bases clipped from V and 1 base from J, the junction kept 4 bases outside the gene matches. The full variable domain, in which reference TRBV28 and TRBJ2-7 provide the parts outside the CDR3, is DVKVTQSSRYLVKRTGEKVFLECVQDMDHENMFWYRQDPGLGLRLIYFSYDVKMKEKGDIPEGYSVSREKKERFSLILESASTNQTSMYLCASSFGDRASYEQYFGPGTRLTVT.